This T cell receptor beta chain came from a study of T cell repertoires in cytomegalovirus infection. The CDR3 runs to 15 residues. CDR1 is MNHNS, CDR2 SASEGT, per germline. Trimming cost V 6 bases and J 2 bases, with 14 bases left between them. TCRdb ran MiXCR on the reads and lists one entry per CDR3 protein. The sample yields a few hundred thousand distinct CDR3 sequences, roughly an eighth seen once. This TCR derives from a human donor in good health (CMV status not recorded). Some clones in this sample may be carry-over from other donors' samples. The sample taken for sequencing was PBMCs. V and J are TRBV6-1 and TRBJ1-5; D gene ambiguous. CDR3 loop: CASRDYDGGNQPQHF. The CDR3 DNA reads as TGTGCCAGCAGAGACTACGATGGGGGCAATCAGCCCCAGCATTTT.